The sample holds one count of the clone carrying this TCR beta chain. Its matching antigen is unknown. The sample belongs to a study of cytomegalovirus exposure and HLA in healthy donors. Researchers ran the PCR with 60 Vbeta and 13 Jbeta primers. TCRdb keeps only in-frame clones here, not all; method: immunoSEQ multiplex PCR. This table holds over 150,000 clones, 70% to 80% found once. Donors likely had unrecorded immune exposures despite being nominally healthy when sampled. General study results and limits: Later analysis showed most CMV-associated TCR beta chains appearing HLA-restricted. It was taken for granted in presence/absence analyses that sequencing depth across donors was roughly uniform.

Germline lookup yields CDR1 LNHDA and CDR2 SQIVND (reference sequence). With V trimmed by 5 bases and J by 10 bases, 12 bases remained unmatched. The CDR3 consists of 15 residues. The receptor was isolated from a man aged 55-75 years in good health and CMV-seronegative. The sequenced sample was PBMCs. The genes are TRBV19 and TRBJ2-1, with 9 bases identical to TRBD2. The CDR3 DNA is TGTGCCAGTAGTCGGCTAGCGGGGAGGGCAGGGGAGCAGTTCTTC. It yields the protein CASSRLAGRAGEQFF.